This paragraph reports one T cell receptor beta chain. Its antigen is undetermined. This CDR3 has 20 residues. This sample stems from a study of shared clonotypes between healthy human individuals. Study results and caveats: Compared with clonotypes that all four donors shared, non-shared clonotypes had lower generation probabilities.

Only in-frame clones appear in the TCRdb table, and some are missing; sequencing was by immunoSEQ multiplex PCR. The repertoire has roughly 1,600,000 clones, approximately 98.5% of them found once; the top ten carry 0.36%. CD4+ cells underwent separation, giving CD45RA+ naive and CD45RA-negative memory subsets. Input material: naive CD4+ T cells sorted from blood. Subset in this sample: CD45RA+ positively selected. The clonotype comes from a man aged 30 to 45 in good health. The J gene is TRBJ2-3, the V gene TRBV12-2; the table's TRBD2 call for D was not verified on the DNA. TRBV12-2 is termed a pseudogene. The CDR3 DNA reads TGTGCAAGTCGCCCCCGGGACAGGGGATCGACTAGCGGGGGCACAGATACGCAGTATTTT. It encodes CASRPRDRGSTSGGTDTQYF.